A single sample is the source of the 28 T cell receptor beta chains below, sequenced in a study of T cell responses to AZD1222 COVID-19 vaccine. Assay used: immunoSEQ multiplex PCR; TCRdb lists only in-frame clones, some missing. The sample lists approximately 130,000 clones; roughly 86% were seen once. Sequenced here: peripheral blood, sampled 28 days after the second AZD1222 dose. These receptors were obtained from an adult who received the AZD1222 COVID-19 vaccine.

The chain carries TRBV11-1 and TRBJ2-7; tentatively, D is TRBD1 (5 bases). The germline V and J ends were trimmed by 2 bases and 2 bases, with 13 bases remaining between them. There are 15 residues in the CDR3. Germline-derived CDR1 and CDR2 are SGHAT and FQDESV (reference sequence). Here the CDR3 reads CASSLSQAGTYEQYF. CDR3 in DNA: TGTGCCAGCAGCTTATCCCAGGCAGGGACCTACGAGCAGTACTTC.

This clone has more than one count but fewer than ten. CDR3 loop: CASSYAQGPWANVLTF. DNA of the CDR3: TGTGCCAGCAGTTACGCCCAGGGGCCTTGGGCCAACGTCCTGACTTTC. The rearrangement uses TRBV6-7 and TRBJ2-6, with D possibly TRBD1 on 6 matching bases. TRBV6-7 is an ORF; its function is uncertain. The V end was cut by 2 bases, the J end by 5 bases, with 13 bases between. CDR3 length: 16 amino acids.

About this clone itself: Other DNA sequences of this sample code for an identical CDR3. The V gene is TRBV5-4, the J gene TRBJ1-5; no firm D call. With 0 bases removed from V and 1 base from J, the gap between germline ends came to 2 bases. Per the germline V gene, CDR1 is SGHNT and CDR2 is YYREEE (reference sequence). This CDR3 comprises 13 residues. CDR3 amino acids: CASSLDSNQPQHF. The CDR3 nucleotides read TGTGCCAGCAGCTTGGACAGCAATCAGCCCCAGCATTTT.

V usage is TRBV3-1 (or the pseudogene TRBV3-2) and J usage is TRBJ1-2; D is perhaps TRBD1 (5 bases). V shed 2 bases and J shed 4 bases, with 23 bases lying between them. There are 18 residues in the CDR3. CDR1 is LGHDT and CDR2 is YNNKEL in the germline V gene (reference sequence). The CDR3 here is CASSQTARGTGQGYGYTF. DNA of the CDR3: TGTGCCAGCAGCCAAACGGCGAGAGGGACGGGCCAGGGCTATGGCTACACCTTC.

The chain links TRBV7-9 to TRBJ2-7; D might be TRBD1 (6 bases). The CDR3 totals 14 residues. The germline V gene encodes CDR1 SEHNR and CDR2 FQNEAQ (reference sequence). V was clipped by 4 bases and J by 2 bases, with 12 bases between them. The CDR3 DNA reads TGTGCCAGCAGCTGGACAGAAGATCCCTACGAGCAGTACTTC. Translated, it gives CASSWTEDPYEQYF. The full variable domain, in which reference TRBV7-9 and TRBJ2-7 provide the parts outside the CDR3, is DTGVSQNPRHKITKRGQNVTFRCDPISEHNRLYWYRQTLGQGPEFLTYFQNEAQLEKSRLLSDRFSAERPKGSFSTLEIQRTEQGDSAMYLCASSWTEDPYEQYFGPGTRLTVT.

The gene calls are TRBV7-3 and TRBJ1-2, with a tentative D call TRBD1 (5 bases). Germline assignment: CDR1 SGHTA and CDR2 FQGTGA. V was cut by 5 bases and J by 3 bases, with 16 bases left in between. The CDR3 runs 15 residues. The CDR3 here is CASSITGRQDYGYTF. The CDR3 coding sequence is TGTGCCAGCAGCATCACGGGACGTCAGGACTATGGCTACACCTTC. Full variable domain (remainder filled in from reference TRBV7-3 and TRBJ1-2): GAGVSQTPSNKVTEKGKYVELRCDPISGHTALYWYRQSLGQGPEFLIYFQGTGAADDSGLPNDRFFAVRPEGSVSTLKIQRTERGDSAVYLCASSITGRQDYGYTFGSGTRLTVV.

The chain joins TRBV6-2 or TRBV6-3 to TRBJ1-2; 8 bases map to TRBD1. There are 16 residues in the CDR3. The V and J ends lost 4 bases and 3 bases, in that order; junction bases with no gene match: 10. Germline CDR1 and CDR2: MNHEY and SVGEGT. CDR3 in DNA: TGTGCCAGCAGTTCTGTTCCCGGACAGGGAGACTATGGCTACACCTTC. Translating gives CASSSVPGQGDYGYTF.

V gene TRBV5-1 combines with J gene TRBJ1-2, with D possibly TRBD1 on 6 matching bases. CDR1 and CDR2 (germline): SGHRS, YFSETQ. Between the trimmed V and J ends, which lost 0 bases and 8 bases, there was a span of 20 bases. This CDR3 contains 16 residues. CDR3 sequence: CASSLEGQGTVLGYTF. The CDR3 bases are TGCGCCAGCAGCTTGGAAGGGCAGGGGACGGTGCTCGGCTACACCTTC.

The rearrangement links TRBV9 to TRBJ2-1, with TRBD1 matching over 8 bases. The CDR3 is made up of 15 amino acids. Looked up from germline, CDR1 is SGDLS and CDR2 is YYNGEE. J gave up 1 base and V 2 bases, and 2 bases lay outside the gene matches. CDR3 nucleotide sequence: TGTGCCAGCAGCGTCGGACAGGGTTCCTACAATGAGCAGTTCTTC. Translating gives CASSVGQGSYNEQFF.

The J gene is TRBJ2-7, the V gene TRBV21-1; the table's D call TRBD2 went unverified against the DNA. TRBV21-1 is recorded as a pseudogene. The CDR3 consists of 14 residues. The CDR3 spells CASRYLWRSYEQYF. For the CDR3, the DNA is TGTGCCAGCAGGTACCTCTGGAGATCCTACGAGCAGTACTTC.

The J gene is TRBJ1-2, the V gene TRBV12-3 or TRBV12-4; D unresolved. The V end was cut by 7 bases, the J end by 7 bases, with 13 bases between. The CDR3 contains 12 residues. DNA for the CDR3: TGTGCCAGCACTAATTATGCCGGTGGCTACACCTTC. Translating gives CASTNYAGGYTF.

The chain carries TRBV27 and TRBJ1-2; 7 bases match TRBD1. There are 15 residues in the CDR3. Trimming removed 7 bases from V and 4 bases from J; junction bases left unmatched: 12. The germline V gene encodes CDR1 MNHEY and CDR2 SMNVEV (reference sequence). CDR3 sequence: CASTFKQGSGYGYTF. CDR3 nucleotides: TGTGCCAGCACCTTCAAACAGGGGAGCGGCTATGGCTACACCTTC.

The genes are TRBV7-9 and TRBJ2-2; D is perhaps TRBD2 (5 bases). Germline V gene sequence: CDR1 SEHNR, CDR2 FQNEAQ (reference sequence). V was cut by 5 bases and J by 1 base, with 11 bases left in between. This CDR3 has 15 amino acids. The CDR3 here is CASSQRAGNTGELFF. The CDR3 nucleotides read TGTGCCAGCAGCCAAAGGGCGGGGAACACCGGGGAGCTGTTTTTT. The entire variable domain, with the rest obtained from reference TRBV7-9 and TRBJ2-2, is as follows: DTGVSQNPRHKITKRGQNVTFRCDPISEHNRLYWYRQTLGQGPEFLTYFQNEAQLEKSRLLSDRFSAERPKGSFSTLEIQRTEQGDSAMYLCASSQRAGNTGELFFGEGSRLTVL.

The J gene is TRBJ1-1, the V gene TRBV28; TRBD1 might be the D (6 bases). The V gene's germline CDR1 is MDHEN and CDR2 SYDVKM. The length of the CDR3 is 13 residues. V was shortened by 2 bases and J by 11 bases, with 15 bases between the two germline ends. The CDR3 sequence is CASSLGRGSEAFF. The CDR3 nucleotides are TGTGCCAGCAGTTTAGGAAGGGGGTCGGAGGCTTTCTTT.

The V and J genes are TRBV11-3 and TRBJ1-6; the D gene is possibly TRBD1 (5 bases). This CDR3 contains 13 residues. Germline CDR1 SGHNT, CDR2 YENEEA. The ends were cut back, 11 bases at V and 6 bases at J, with 14 bases in the middle. CDR3 nucleotide sequence: TGTGCCGTCAGGGTTTCTCGTAATTCACCCCTCCACTTT. It translates to CAVRVSRNSPLHF.

V is TRBV21-1 and J is TRBJ2-2; TRBD2, the table's D call, lacks a check against the DNA. TRBV21-1 is a known pseudogene. The CDR3 is 16 amino acids. CDR3 region: CASSATSGLRTGELFF. CDR3 DNA: TGTGCCAGCAGCGCTACTAGCGGATTAAGGACCGGGGAGCTGTTTTTT.

In nucleotides, the CDR3 is TGTGCCAGCAGCGTATACGGGCCAAACTATGGCTACACCTTC. It is translated as CASSVYGPNYGYTF. V gene TRBV9 combines with J gene TRBJ1-2; D is unclear. The CDR3 loop spans 14 amino acids. Trimming took off 1 base at V and 2 bases at J, with 9 bases between the two ends. Germline V gives CDR1 SGDLS, CDR2 YYNGEE.

This sequence joins TRBV4-1 and TRBJ2-4; TRBD2 agrees at 14 bases. Looked up from germline, CDR1 is MGHRA and CDR2 is YSYEKL. This CDR3 is built from 19 residues. The junction had 8 bases not matched to a gene; V was cut back by 3 bases and J by 1 base. CDR3 coding DNA: TGCGCCAGCAGCCAGGAGGGACTAGCGGGAGAGTTCGCCAAAAACATTCAGTACTTC. Its translation: CASSQEGLAGEFAKNIQYF.

The chain employs TRBV19 and TRBJ2-3, with D maybe TRBD1 (5 bases). Germline V CDR1 and CDR2: LNHDA, SQIVND (reference sequence). Trimming removed 3 bases from V and 4 bases from J, with 14 bases in between. The CDR3 runs 15 residues. The CDR3 sequence: CASSIKTAVADTQYF. Here the CDR3 DNA reads TGTGCCAGTAGTATTAAGACAGCCGTCGCAGATACGCAGTATTTT.

The chain has TRBV7-9 and TRBJ1-4; D gene uncertain. V was cut by 5 bases and J by 0 bases, with 13 bases left in between. Germline CDR1 is SEHNR and CDR2 is FQNEAQ (reference sequence). The CDR3 extends over 16 amino acids. This CDR3 reads CASSPGVGATNEKLFF. The CDR3 nucleotides read TGTGCCAGCAGCCCCGGTGTTGGTGCAACTAATGAAAAACTGTTTTTT.

The chain couples TRBV7-9 to TRBJ2-5; D is possibly TRBD2 (5 bases). Germline V gene sequence: CDR1 SEHNR, CDR2 FQNEAQ (reference sequence). The CDR3 spans 17 residues. The V end was cut by 5 bases, the J end by 5 bases, with 24 bases between. The CDR3 region is CASSELDGENWSETQYF. The CDR3, as DNA: TGTGCCAGCAGCGAGCTTGACGGGGAGAATTGGTCGGAGACCCAGTACTTC.

The chain recombines TRBV19 with TRBJ2-3; the D gene is possibly TRBD1 (6 bases). Trimming stripped 6 bases from V and 2 bases from J, with 18 bases between. Germline CDR1 and CDR2: LNHDA and SQIVND (reference sequence). This CDR3 has 16 residues. DNA of the CDR3: TGTGCCAGTAGCAAAACAGGGAGCCTGGTCACAGATACGCAGTATTTT. The encoded protein is CASSKTGSLVTDTQYF.

The rearrangement joins TRBV30 to TRBJ2-1; TRBD2 agrees at 14 bases. CDR1 is GTSNPN, CDR2 SVGIG, per germline (reference sequence). CDR3 length: 15 residues. The V segment lost 2 bases and the J segment 10 bases; nucleotides outside the gene matches: 7. As DNA, the CDR3 is TGTGCCTGGAGTAAGACTAGCGGGGGGGCTGACGAGCAGTTCTTC. It is translated as CAWSKTSGGADEQFF.

The sample holds one count of this clone. The chain uses TRBV10-3 and TRBJ1-2; no clear D gene. In germline, CDR1 is ENHRY, CDR2 SYGVKD. The CDR3 totals 14 residues. V was cut by 0 bases and J by 4 bases, with 9 bases left in between. The DNA for the CDR3 is TGTGCCATCAGTGAGTCACGAATGGCCTATGGCTACACCTTC. This sequence encodes CAISESRMAYGYTF.

This chain links TRBV7-2 with TRBJ2-5; 7 bases align to TRBD1. V trimming: 4 bases; J trimming: 2 bases; junction bases outside the gene matches: 4. The CDR3 consists of 14 residues. The germline CDR1 and CDR2 sequences are SGHTA and FQGNSA. The CDR3 region is CASSSWDRQETQYF. The CDR3 DNA is TGTGCCAGCAGCTCCTGGGACAGACAAGAGACCCAGTACTTC.

The V call is TRBV9, the J call TRBJ2-7; TRBD1 aligns across 8 bases. The CDR3 extends over 16 amino acids. V dropped 4 bases and J dropped 0; count of bases not matched to a gene: 9. Germline CDR1 and CDR2: SGDLS and YYNGEE. Written as DNA, the CDR3 is TGTGCCAGCAGCCCCATCCAGGGGGCCTTCTCCTACGAGCAGTACTTC. Its translation: CASSPIQGAFSYEQYF.

This sequence joins TRBV7-9 and TRBJ1-1; D unresolved. The CDR3 has 13 residues. V gave up 7 bases and J gave up 1 base, with 10 bases separating them. Germline CDR1 and CDR2: SEHNR and FQNEAQ (reference sequence). The CDR3 is CASTRVPNTEAFF. DNA of the CDR3: TGTGCCAGCACCCGGGTACCGAACACTGAAGCTTTCTTT.

V usage is TRBV23-1 and J usage is TRBJ1-1; no clear D gene. TRBV23-1 qualifies as an ORF whose function is uncertain. This CDR3 spans 17 amino acids. Trimming cost V 1 base and J 3 bases, with 18 bases left between them. The DNA of the CDR3 is TGCGCCAGCAGTCAATTCATCTCGGGGAAGATGGACACTGAAGCTTTCTTT. Encoded protein: CASSQFISGKMDTEAFF.